What follows are 14 T cell receptor beta chains derived from one specimen sequenced in a study of T cells expressing NK-cell markers. TCRdb reprocessed the 5' RACE reads, with one entry per CDR3 protein and no DNA. This sample's table reports some 150,000 distinct CDR3 sequences. Sequencing was done on a sample of blood T cells: a sorted CD56 or NKG2C T cell subset, CD4+ or CD8+ T cells, or bulk PBMC T cells (not recorded which). Receptors were obtained from a man aged 18 to 35 in good health.

The genes are TRBV29-1 and TRBJ1-1. Germline CDR1 reads SQVTM; CDR2 reads ANQGSEA. There are 14 residues in the CDR3. CDR3 amino acids: CSVVNSWVNTEAFF.

The V call is TRBV2, the J call TRBJ2-2; TCRdb gives TRBD1 as the D gene, but with no DNA this cannot be confirmed. The CDR3 spans 17 residues. CDR1 SNHLY and CDR2 FYNNEI come from the germline V gene. CDR3 region: CASSGLEGTTNTGELFF.

The V gene is TRBV11-3, the J gene TRBJ2-3. There are 13 residues in the CDR3. Germline V lookup: CDR1 SGHNT, CDR2 YENEEA. This chain's CDR3 is CASSGPLVDTQYF. The whole variable domain, remainder taken from reference TRBV11-3 and TRBJ2-3, is EAGVVQSPRYKIIEKKQPVAFWCNPISGHNTLYWYLQNLGQGPELLIRYENEEAVDDSQLPKDRFSAERLKGVDSTLKIQPAELGDSAVYLCASSGPLVDTQYFGPGTRLTVL.

The chain has TRBV20-1 and TRBJ2-2; as DNA is missing, the TRBD1 call by TCRdb cannot be tested. The germline V gene has CDR1 DFQATT and CDR2 SNEGSKA (reference sequence). CDR3 length equals 16 residues. CDR3 protein: CSAREPQWAVGGELFF.

The CDR3 reads CATREAGELFF. This rearrangement joins TRBV6-5 to TRBJ2-2; TCRdb returns TRBD1, unconfirmable since there is no DNA. Germline V gene lookup returns CDR1 MNHEY and CDR2 SVGAGI. The CDR3 is 11 amino acids.

The V gene is TRBV29-1, the J gene TRBJ2-1. Germline CDR1 and CDR2: SQVTM and ANQGSEA. The CDR3 runs to 13 residues. CDR3 in amino acids: CSVELTMSNEQFF.

The chain recombines TRBV4-1 with TRBJ2-1. Germline CDR1 and CDR2: MGHRA and YSYEKL. This CDR3 spans 12 amino acids. The CDR3 sequence: CASSQYSGEQFF.

This rearrangement joins TRBV24-1 to TRBJ2-3. This CDR3 spans 15 amino acids. Germline V gene lookup returns CDR1 KGHDR and CDR2 SFDVKD. CDR3: CATSDSSVRTDTQYF.

This sequence joins TRBV6-2 or TRBV6-3 and TRBJ2-1. The CDR3 contains 11 residues. In germline, CDR1 is MNHEY, CDR2 SVGEGT. The CDR3 spells CASRNARWQFF.

The rearrangement links TRBV23-1 to TRBJ1-2. TRBV23-1 is placed among ORFs of uncertain function. The CDR3 length is 13 residues. CDR3 protein: CASSQSREPGYTF.

The chain recombines TRBV19 with TRBJ2-5. Germline V gives CDR1 LNHDA, CDR2 SQIVND (reference sequence). The CDR3 has 11 amino acids. This chain's CDR3 is CASSSTETQYF.

This chain connects TRBV5-1 to TRBJ2-1; TCRdb indicates TRBD1, and absent DNA this call remains unverified. Germline-derived CDR1 and CDR2 are SGHRS and YFSETQ. The CDR3 is 15 residues long. The CDR3 protein is CASSLSLAGENEQFF.

This rearrangement joins TRBV6-2 or TRBV6-3 to TRBJ1-5. From germline, CDR1 is MNHEY and CDR2 SVGEGT. The CDR3 contains 14 residues. Here the CDR3 reads CASSNAGFRLPQHF.

The chain uses TRBV12-3 or TRBV12-4 and TRBJ1-1. The CDR3 length is 13 residues. CDR3 residues: CASGYLLDTEAFF.